Below, 28 T cell receptor beta chains from the same sample are listed, as sequenced in a study of blood T cell repertoires in COVID-19. Assay used: immunoSEQ multiplex PCR; TCRdb lists only in-frame clones, some missing. The sample lists 50,000 to 75,000 clones; 88% were seen once. Sequencing used peripheral blood. All receptors come from a woman aged 50 to 60 with active or convalescent COVID-19.

The V and J genes are TRBV6-5 and TRBJ1-2; D unclear. Germline V lookup: CDR1 MNHEY, CDR2 SVGAGI. The V end was cut by 2 bases, the J end by 3 bases, with 4 bases between. There are 12 residues in the CDR3. This CDR3 reads CASSYLDYGYTF. In DNA, the CDR3 is TGTGCCAGCAGTTACCTCGACTATGGCTACACCTTC.

The rearrangement joins TRBV5-1 to TRBJ2-7, with D unclear. The germline CDR1 and CDR2 sequences are SGHRS and YFSETQ. CDR3 length equals 14 residues. V was pared by 1 base and J by 2 bases, with 10 bases between. The CDR3 reads CASSLPSDAYEQYF. CDR3 coding DNA: TGCGCCAGCAGCTTGCCGAGCGATGCCTACGAGCAGTACTTC.

The chain employs TRBV11-3 and TRBJ2-3; 12 bases agree with TRBD2. This CDR3 comprises 18 residues. V lost 5 bases and J lost 2; bases outside the gene matches: 11. Germline V CDR1 and CDR2: SGHNT, YENEEA. The CDR3 coding sequence is TGTGCCAGCAGCCTCAGGACTAGCGGGGAGGGGCCCACAGATACGCAGTATTTT. Its translation is CASSLRTSGEGPTDTQYF.

V is TRBV27 and J is TRBJ2-5, with 10 nucleotides matching TRBD1. The V and J ends lost 6 bases and 5 bases, in that order; junction bases with no gene match: 18. There are 18 residues in the CDR3. Germline V lookup: CDR1 MNHEY, CDR2 SMNVEV (reference sequence). CDR3 amino acids: CASSRKIRQGAPRETQYF. The CDR3 coding sequence is TGTGCCAGCAGCCGAAAAATACGACAGGGGGCTCCAAGGGAGACCCAGTACTTC.

The chain combines TRBV7-3 with TRBJ2-1; tentative D call: TRBD2 (6 bases). Germline V gives CDR1 SGHTA, CDR2 FQGTGA. The CDR3 loop spans 15 amino acids. V was pared by 4 bases and J by 0 bases, with 10 bases between. CDR3 region: CASSSPAGSYNEQFF. The CDR3, as DNA: TGTGCCAGCAGCTCCCCAGCGGGCTCCTACAATGAGCAGTTCTTC.

This chain links TRBV2 with TRBJ2-1, with a tentative D call TRBD2 (5 bases). The CDR3 is made up of 12 amino acids. V dropped 4 bases and J dropped 10 bases, with 11 bases sitting between them. Germline V CDR1 and CDR2: SNHLY, FYNNEI. CDR3 sequence reads: CASSAPLGEQFF. DNA for the CDR3: TGTGCCAGCAGTGCCCCACTAGGCGAGCAGTTCTTC.

The V call is TRBV30, the J call TRBJ2-1; the match to TRBD2 covers 8 bases. V was pared by 3 bases and J by 6 bases, with 13 bases of the junction left unmatched. Germline CDR1 GTSNPN, CDR2 SVGIG (reference sequence). This CDR3 is built from 16 residues. The CDR3 bases are TGTGCCTGGAGAGATTTCTCCGGGACTAGTATCAATGAGCAGTTCTTC. This encodes CAWRDFSGTSINEQFF.

The chain has TRBV30 and TRBJ1-2; 10 positions match TRBD1. Germline CDR1 reads GTSNPN; CDR2 reads SVGIG (reference sequence). The length of the CDR3 is 15 residues. Losses at the gene ends were 5 bases for V and 8 bases for J; bases not matched to a gene: 14. The CDR3 region is CAWEGGTGVSKGYTF. CDR3 DNA: TGTGCCTGGGAAGGGGGGACAGGGGTGTCGAAGGGCTACACCTTC. Supplemented by reference TRBV30 and TRBJ1-2, the full variable domain reads SQTIHQWPATLVQPVGSPLSLECTVEGTSNPNLYWYRQAAGRGLQLLFYSVGIGQISSEVPQNLSASRPQDRQFILSSKKLLLSDSGFYLCAWEGGTGVSKGYTFGSGTRLTVV.

The CDR3 nucleotides are TGTGCCAGCAAAAGACGGAGTGAAGCTTTCTTT. As protein: CASKRRSEAFF. V gene TRBV2 combines with J gene TRBJ1-1; D is ambiguous. Deletions cut 7 bases from V and 7 bases from J, with 10 bases between. The CDR3 sequence is 11 residues long. CDR1 is SNHLY, CDR2 FYNNEI, per germline.

This clone was seen a single time. The chain uses TRBV19 and TRBJ1-4; no firm D call. CDR1 is LNHDA and CDR2 is SQIVND in the germline V gene (reference sequence). V lost 1 base and J lost 10, with 7 bases in between. The CDR3 loop spans 12 amino acids. The chain's CDR3 is CASSIGQRKLFF. The CDR3 DNA follows: TGTGCCAGTAGTATAGGGCAAAGAAAACTGTTTTTT.

This clone was observed once. The chain couples TRBV5-4 to TRBJ2-5; the match to TRBD2 covers 15 bases. The CDR3 runs to 17 residues. In germline, CDR1 is SGHNT, CDR2 YYREEE (reference sequence). Trimming cost V 4 bases and J 4 bases; bases outside gene matches: 8. CDR3 protein: CASSQGLAGGPRETQYF. The DNA for the CDR3 is TGTGCCAGCAGCCAAGGACTAGCGGGAGGGCCAAGAGAGACCCAGTACTTC.

The chain joins TRBV12-3 or TRBV12-4 to TRBJ2-7; D call uncertain. V gave up 6 bases and J gave up 2 bases, with 11 bases separating them. The CDR3 loop spans 13 amino acids. The CDR3 protein is CASSPLGPYEQYF. CDR3 in DNA: TGTGCCAGCAGCCCGCTTGGCCCCTACGAGCAGTACTTC.

This sequence joins TRBV9 and TRBJ2-2; the match to TRBD2 covers 8 bases. The germline V gene encodes CDR1 SGDLS and CDR2 YYNGEE. There are 17 residues in the CDR3. V lost 0 bases, J lost 0 bases, and 4 bases stayed unmatched. CDR3 protein: CASSVAREGPNTGELFF. The CDR3 DNA sequence: TGTGCCAGCAGCGTAGCCCGGGAGGGCCCGAACACCGGGGAGCTGTTTTTT.

V and J are TRBV6-6 and TRBJ1-6, with 7 bases matching TRBD1. CDR1 and CDR2 (germline): MNHNY, SVGAGI (reference sequence). The CDR3 consists of 16 residues. Trimming cost V 4 bases and J 5 bases; bases outside gene matches: 8. CDR3 residues: CASSSTGSGDNSPLHF. CDR3 nucleotide sequence: TGTGCCAGCAGTTCGACAGGGTCGGGAGATAATTCACCCCTCCACTTT.

Concerning this clone itself: The junction departs from germline at one end; a sequencing error may be responsible. This CDR3 reads CASSLNGASTETQYF. The CDR3 DNA reads as TGTGCTAGCAGCTTAAATGGCGCTAGCACAGAGACCCAGTACTTC. The rearrangement uses TRBV7-7 and TRBJ2-5; maybe TRBD2 (5 bases). The CDR3 is made up of 15 amino acids. The germline CDR1 and CDR2 sequences are SSHAT and FNYEAQ (reference sequence).

The chain couples TRBV4-1 to TRBJ1-4; a weak D match, TRBD1 (5 bases). V lost 0 bases and J lost 0, with 8 bases in between. CDR3 length: 16 amino acids. The V gene's germline CDR1 is MGHRA and CDR2 YSYEKL. The CDR3 DNA is TGCGCCAGCAGCCAAGACAGGGCCGCAACTAATGAAAAACTGTTTTTT. It codes for CASSQDRAATNEKLFF.

This chain links TRBV5-4 with TRBJ2-1; 14 bases fit TRBD2. CDR3 length: 16 residues. Germline assignment: CDR1 SGHNT and CDR2 YYREEE (reference sequence). V lost 0 bases and J lost 6; bases outside the gene matches: 2. CDR3 protein: CASSLGGTSGSNEQFF. CDR3 DNA sequence: TGTGCCAGCAGCTTGGGCGGGACTAGCGGGAGCAATGAGCAGTTCTTC.

The chain links TRBV7-3 to TRBJ2-3; 8 nucleotides match TRBD2. The CDR3 runs to 16 residues. J lost 3 bases, V lost 0 bases, and 5 bases had no gene match. Germline CDR1 SGHTA, CDR2 FQGTGA. The CDR3 is CASSLTPSGRTDTQYF. CDR3 nucleotides: TGTGCCAGCAGCTTAACGCCCAGCGGGAGAACAGATACGCAGTATTTT. Full variable domain (outside the CDR3, taken from reference TRBV7-3 and TRBJ2-3): GAGVSQTPSNKVTEKGKYVELRCDPISGHTALYWYRQSLGQGPEFLIYFQGTGAADDSGLPNDRFFAVRPEGSVSTLKIQRTERGDSAVYLCASSLTPSGRTDTQYFGPGTRLTVL.

This chain connects TRBV20-1 to TRBJ2-1; no reliable D call. CDR1 is DFQATT and CDR2 is SNEGSKA in the germline V gene (reference sequence). Trimming cost V 4 bases and J 10 bases, with 11 bases left between them. The CDR3 length is 11 residues. The CDR3, as DNA: TGCAGTGCTACCCGACTCTCGGAGCAGTTCTTC. As protein: CSATRLSEQFF.

The chain couples TRBV12-3 or TRBV12-4 to TRBJ1-2; 7 nucleotides align to TRBD1. CDR3 size: 13 residues. The ends lost 3 bases at V and 14 bases at J; junction bases unmatched: 12. In DNA form, the CDR3 reads TGTGCCAGCAGTTTTAGGGCAGGGGGACGCTTAACCTTC. This codes for CASSFRAGGRLTF.

The gene calls are TRBV7-6 and TRBJ1-4, with D hard to call. Trimming removed 0 bases from V and 4 bases from J, with 9 bases in between. This CDR3 region has 15 residues. Germline CDR1 is SGHVS and CDR2 is FNYEAQ. CDR3 DNA: TGTGCCAGCAGCTTAGCTAACGGTGTTAATGAAAAACTGTTTTTT. This translates into CASSLANGVNEKLFF.

The sample holds a few counts of this clone. The chain combines TRBV7-9 with TRBJ2-5; 9 bases are a match to TRBD2. The CDR3 spans 14 residues. The germline CDR1 and CDR2 sequences are SEHNR and FQNEAQ (reference sequence). The CDR3: CAGSTSGQRETQYF. In DNA, the CDR3 is TGTGCGGGGTCCACTAGCGGGCAGAGGGAGACCCAGTACTTC.

The chain links TRBV27 to TRBJ1-2; 7 nucleotides align to TRBD1. CDR3 length: 15 residues. CDR1 is MNHEY and CDR2 is SMNVEV in the germline V gene (reference sequence). The V segment lost 10 bases and the J segment 0 bases; nucleotides outside the gene matches: 11. The CDR3 region is CATTPGGLANYGYTF. The CDR3 DNA follows: TGTGCCACGACCCCAGGGGGGCTAGCTAACTATGGCTACACCTTC.

The V and J genes are TRBV29-1 and TRBJ1-2; 9 nucleotides agree with TRBD1. The germline V gene encodes CDR1 SQVTM and CDR2 ANQGSEA. This CDR3 is 15 amino acids long. With V trimmed by 1 base and J by 1 base, 4 bases remained unmatched. CDR3 in DNA: TGCAGCGTTGAAGGCGGGACAGGGCGTAACTATGGCTACACCTTC. Protein sequence: CSVEGGTGRNYGYTF.

This chain links TRBV3-1 (or the pseudogene TRBV3-2) with TRBJ1-1; no reliable D call. CDR3 length equals 16 residues. V lost 1 base and J 0 bases, leaving 12 bases between the germline ends. CDR1 is LGHDT and CDR2 is YNNKEL in the germline V gene (reference sequence). The CDR3 protein is CASSQGWADLNTEAFF. The CDR3 region has the DNA TGTGCCAGCAGCCAAGGTTGGGCAGATCTGAACACTGAAGCTTTCTTT.

This clone was counted once. V is TRBV6-5 and J is TRBJ2-3, with D maybe TRBD1 (6 bases). CDR1 and CDR2 (germline): MNHEY, SVGAGI. The CDR3 sequence is 14 residues long. Trimming took 0 bases from V and 2 from J, leaving 6 bases between them. For the CDR3, the DNA is TGTGCCAGCAGTTACTCGGGACACACAGATACGCAGTATTTT. Protein: CASSYSGHTDTQYF.

J is TRBJ2-3 and V is TRBV2, with 11 positions matching TRBD2. CDR3 size: 15 residues. V was clipped by 5 bases and J by 5 bases; unmatched bases: 6. Germline V gene lookup returns CDR1 SNHLY and CDR2 FYNNEI. CDR3 in amino acids: CASSLTSGTLDTQYF. The CDR3 DNA reads TGTGCCAGCAGTCTGACTAGCGGGACCCTAGATACGCAGTATTTT.

This clone has a single count. The rearrangement links TRBV19 to TRBJ2-1, with 9 bases that match TRBD2. The CDR3 loop spans 19 amino acids. Germline V gene sequence: CDR1 LNHDA, CDR2 SQIVND (reference sequence). V dropped 5 bases and J dropped 3; count of bases not matched to a gene: 17. CDR3 coding DNA: TGTGCCAGTAGTTCGAAAGGGGGCCGACTAGCGGAGTACTACAATGAGCAGTTCTTC. Protein: CASSSKGGRLAEYYNEQFF.